Below, 28 T cell receptor beta chains from the same sample are listed, as sequenced in a study of human T cells and chemical hapten exposure. Using its own MiXCR run on the RACE reads, TCRdb lists one record per CDR3 protein. The repertoire holds around 300,000 distinct CDR3 sequences, with around 7% as singletons. The sample's time point: patch test 1, 2 weeks after DPC sensitization. The treatment was: therapeutic diphenylcyclopropenone sensitization with weekly scalp DPC. Sequencing used whole blood, obtained in connection with sensitization to the hapten diphenylcyclopropenone (DPC). The receptor set was obtained from a woman younger than 30 with alopecia areata. Some clones in this sample may be carry-over from other donors' samples.

This clonotype was observed a few times. The genes are TRBV6-2 or TRBV6-3 and TRBJ2-7; no reliable D call. Germline CDR1 is MNHEY and CDR2 is SVGEGT. V was cut by 2 bases and J by 2 bases, with 16 bases left in between. The CDR3 has 16 amino acids. CDR3 residues: CASSYDREAPTYEQYF. In nucleotides, the CDR3 is TGTGCCAGCAGTTACGATCGAGAGGCACCTACCTACGAGCAGTACTTC.

This clonotype has a handful of counts. This chain links TRBV2 with TRBJ1-5, with D tentatively TRBD1 (5 bases). This CDR3 contains 15 residues. V was cut by 6 bases and J by 5 bases, with 17 bases left in between. The germline V gene encodes CDR1 SNHLY and CDR2 FYNNEI. In DNA, the CDR3 is TGTGCCAGCAGAGGTTTCCAGGGCCTCGATCAGCCCCAGCATTTT. Its protein is CASRGFQGLDQPQHF. Drawing the rest from reference TRBV2 and TRBJ1-5, the complete variable domain is EPEVTQTPSHQVTQMGQEVILRCVPISNHLYFYWYRQILGQKVEFLVSFYNNEISEKSEIFDDQFSVERPDGSNFTLKIRSTKLEDSAMYFCASRGFQGLDQPQHFGDGTRLSIL.

This clonotype occurred a few times. This sequence joins TRBV5-1 and TRBJ2-7; D is perhaps TRBD1 (6 bases). This CDR3 is built from 15 residues. Germline V gene sequence: CDR1 SGHRS, CDR2 YFSETQ. The germline V and J ends were trimmed by 2 bases and 3 bases, with 15 bases remaining between them. This CDR3 reads CASSLERTASYEQYF. CDR3 nucleotide sequence: TGCGCCAGCAGCTTAGAACGGACAGCAAGCTACGAGCAGTACTTC.

The chain employs TRBV7-6 and TRBJ2-2, with TRBD1 matching over 7 bases. J lost 3 bases, V lost 1 base, and 11 bases had no gene match. Germline V lookup: CDR1 SGHVS, CDR2 FNYEAQ. CDR3 length equals 18 residues. CDR3 residues: CASSLVSRTGPYTGELFF. As DNA, the CDR3 is TGTGCCAGCAGCTTAGTGAGCCGGACAGGACCTTACACCGGGGAGCTGTTTTTT.

The V and J genes are TRBV6-6 and TRBJ1-5; no firm D call. Germline CDR1 reads MNHNY; CDR2 reads SVGAGI (reference sequence). The CDR3 spans 14 residues. V was pared by 8 bases and J by 3 bases, with 14 bases between. The CDR3 DNA reads TGTGCCAGCGGAGCAGTAGCTGACAATCAGCCCCAGCATTTT. Its protein is CASGAVADNQPQHF.

V and J are TRBV7-9 and TRBJ2-7; no firm D call. The CDR3 contains 11 residues. Trimming removed 4 bases from V and 6 bases from J, with 7 bases in between. Germline CDR1 is SEHNR and CDR2 is FQNEAQ (reference sequence). CDR3 amino acids: CASSYGREQYF. The CDR3 nucleotides read TGTGCCAGCAGCTACGGGCGCGAGCAGTACTTC.

V is TRBV27 and J is TRBJ1-6; D may be TRBD1 (5 bases). From germline, CDR1 is MNHEY and CDR2 SMNVEV (reference sequence). There are 12 residues in the CDR3. With 8 bases removed from V and 7 bases from J, the gap between germline ends came to 9 bases. The CDR3 sequence is CASYQGNSPLHF. CDR3 coding DNA: TGTGCCAGCTATCAGGGCAATTCACCCCTCCACTTT.

This clonotype was detected only a few times. This chain joins TRBV5-1 and TRBJ2-3; the D gene is possibly TRBD1 (5 bases). V lost 0 bases and J lost 4, with 18 bases in between. The germline CDR1 and CDR2 sequences are SGHRS and YFSETQ. This CDR3 spans 17 amino acids. The CDR3 region is CASSLASVLGAADTQYF. CDR3 nucleotides: TGCGCCAGCAGCTTGGCATCAGTTCTTGGGGCCGCAGATACGCAGTATTTT.

The sample holds a few counts of this clonotype. The chain couples TRBV12-3 or TRBV12-4 to TRBJ2-7, with 8 bases that match TRBD1. The CDR3 loop spans 14 amino acids. The trim removed 4 bases at V and 3 bases at J, leaving 5 bases unmatched. The CDR3 coding sequence is TGTGCCAGCAGTTCCAGACAGGGGAACTACGAGCAGTACTTC. Protein: CASSSRQGNYEQYF.

This clonotype was seen only a few times. V is TRBV4-2 and J is TRBJ2-7, with no clear D. The V gene's germline CDR1 is LGHNA and CDR2 YNFKEQ. This CDR3 contains 13 residues. Trimming took 0 bases from V and 4 from J, leaving 7 bases between them. As DNA, the CDR3 is TGTGCCAGCAGCCAAGACCTGGAATACGAGCAGTACTTC. Its protein is CASSQDLEYEQYF.

This clonotype was seen many times. The rearrangement links TRBV5-1 to TRBJ1-2; 10 bases map to TRBD1. The CDR3 length is 15 residues. The trim removed 3 bases at V and 7 bases at J, leaving 9 bases unmatched. Germline CDR1 and CDR2: SGHRS and YFSETQ. CDR3 sequence (DNA): TGCGCCAGCAGCTCGGAGCCCGGGACAGGGGCTGGCTACACCTTC. This encodes CASSSEPGTGAGYTF.

The V gene is TRBV15, the J gene TRBJ2-1; unclear D gene. CDR3 length: 14 amino acids. Germline V gives CDR1 LNHNV, CDR2 YYDKDF (reference sequence). The ends were cut back, 0 bases at V and 4 bases at J, with 7 bases in the middle. CDR3 loop: CATSRDNEYNEQFF. CDR3 nucleotides: TGTGCCACCAGCAGAGATAACGAATACAATGAGCAGTTCTTC.

This rearrangement joins TRBV12-3 or TRBV12-4 to TRBJ2-3; D is uncertain. The CDR3 length is 13 residues. Deletions cut 4 bases from V and 6 bases from J, with 11 bases between. The CDR3: CASSSHLLDTQYF. CDR3 sequence (DNA): TGTGCCAGCAGTTCCCATCTTCTGGATACGCAGTATTTT.

This chain joins TRBV6-1 and TRBJ1-6; tentative D call: TRBD1 (5 bases). The CDR3 runs to 17 residues. Between the trimmed V and J ends, which lost 7 bases and 2 bases, there was a span of 18 bases. The V gene's germline CDR1 is MNHNS and CDR2 SASEGT. The CDR3 spells CASTNDSPVAYNSPLHF. The CDR3 nucleotides are TGTGCCAGCACAAACGACAGCCCCGTCGCCTATAATTCACCCCTCCACTTT.

The CDR3 DNA sequence: TGTGCCAGCAGGCCCAACGGGGTCTCCGGAAACACCATATATTTT. This encodes CASRPNGVSGNTIYF. This chain connects TRBV12-3 or TRBV12-4 to TRBJ1-3; D is unresolved. CDR3 size: 15 residues. Trimming took off 6 bases at V and 4 bases at J, with 16 bases between the two ends.

This chain uses TRBV7-6 with TRBJ1-5, with D possibly matching TRBD1 (5 bases). CDR1 and CDR2 (germline): SGHVS, FNYEAQ. V was pared by 4 bases and J by 0 bases, with 10 bases between. The CDR3 is made up of 15 amino acids. In nucleotides, the CDR3 is TGTGCCAGCAGCTCCGGGGACTATAGCAATCAGCCCCAGCATTTT. Amino acids: CASSSGDYSNQPQHF.

This clonotype was observed a few times. The chain employs TRBV29-1 and TRBJ2-6, with D perhaps TRBD1 (6 bases). Deletions cut 6 bases from V and 0 bases from J, with 15 bases between. Per germline, CDR1 SQVTM and CDR2 ANQGSEA. The CDR3 loop spans 16 amino acids. Here the CDR3 reads CSVQTGMGSGANVLTF. The CDR3 DNA reads as TGCAGCGTCCAAACAGGGATGGGCTCTGGGGCCAACGTCCTGACTTTC.

The chain employs TRBV27 and TRBJ2-7, with D possibly being TRBD1 (7 bases). In germline, CDR1 is MNHEY, CDR2 SMNVEV (reference sequence). Trimming removed 4 bases from V and 5 bases from J, with 15 bases in between. CDR3 length: 14 amino acids. The CDR3 nucleotides read TGTGCCAGCAGTTCGACAGGGAGGTTCGACGAGCAGTACTTC. Its protein product is CASSSTGRFDEQYF.

The genes are TRBV6-6 and TRBJ1-1, with D possibly matching TRBD1 (6 bases). Germline CDR1 MNHNY, CDR2 SVGAGI (reference sequence). The CDR3 consists of 12 residues. Trimming pared 6 bases from V and 5 bases from J, leaving 10 bases between. The CDR3 region has the DNA TGTGCCAGCAGAAGGACAGAGACTGAAGCTTTCTTT. Translated: CASRRTETEAFF.

This clonotype was seen only a few times. The chain links TRBV4-3 to TRBJ2-1, with TRBD1 identical over 9 bases. Unmatched junction bases numbered 7, after V lost 0 bases and J lost 4 bases. CDR3 length equals 17 residues. From germline, CDR1 is LGHNA and CDR2 YSLEER. CDR3 region: CASSQDPDRGAYNEQFF. DNA for the CDR3: TGCGCCAGCAGCCAAGACCCCGACAGGGGGGCTTACAATGAGCAGTTCTTC.

This clonotype was counted only a few times. The genes are TRBV4-1 and TRBJ2-3, with 10 bases that match TRBD2. Germline CDR1 is MGHRA and CDR2 is YSYEKL. The ends lost 10 bases at V and 6 bases at J; junction bases unmatched: 13. The CDR3 runs to 15 residues. In DNA, the CDR3 is TGCGCCACCACAAAAAGGGGGACTAGCGAGGATACGCAGTATTTT. Protein sequence: CATTKRGTSEDTQYF.

This clonotype was counted many times. The CDR3 sequence: CASSFGAIGEKLFF. CDR3 nucleotide sequence: TGTGCCAGCAGTTTCGGCGCCATTGGGGAAAAACTGTTTTTT. J is TRBJ1-4 and V is TRBV28; D unresolved. Germline loops: CDR1 MDHEN, CDR2 SYDVKM. Trimming removed 3 bases at V and 8 bases at J, with 13 bases between. The CDR3 is made up of 14 amino acids. Complete variable domain (other parts from reference TRBV28 and TRBJ1-4): DVKVTQSSRYLVKRTGEKVFLECVQDMDHENMFWYRQDPGLGLRLIYFSYDVKMKEKGDIPEGYSVSREKKERFSLILESASTNQTSMYLCASSFGAIGEKLFFGSGTQLSVL.

V usage is TRBV6-6 and J usage is TRBJ1-2; no firm D call. The V gene's germline CDR1 is MNHNY and CDR2 SVGAGI (reference sequence). This CDR3 has 13 residues. V was shortened by 0 bases and J by 6 bases, with 8 bases between the two germline ends. CDR3 sequence: CASSYSIANGYTF. The DNA of the CDR3 is TGTGCCAGCAGTTACTCCATCGCGAATGGCTACACCTTC.

The chain uses TRBV20-1 and TRBJ1-1; D is uncertain. V shed 1 base and J shed 11 bases, with 14 bases lying between them. The CDR3 spans 12 residues. The germline gives CDR1 DFQATT, CDR2 SNEGSKA (reference sequence). The CDR3 spells CSARVPVSGAFF. Written as DNA, the CDR3 is TGCAGTGCTAGAGTTCCGGTTTCGGGGGCTTTCTTT.

This chain joins TRBV6-2 or TRBV6-3 and TRBJ1-1; D unclear. The CDR3 runs to 13 residues. Looked up from germline, CDR1 is MNHEY and CDR2 is SVGEGT. Trimming removed 3 bases at V and 4 bases at J, with 9 bases between. CDR3 sequence: CASSYGEFTEAFF. The DNA for the CDR3 is TGTGCCAGCAGTTATGGGGAGTTCACTGAAGCTTTCTTT.

This clonotype was recorded a few times. V and J are TRBV12-5 and TRBJ1-1; D not certain. Germline CDR1 LGHNT, CDR2 FRNRAP. The V end lost 5 bases, the J end lost 0 bases, and 10 bases lay between the germline ends. The CDR3 has 14 amino acids. The CDR3 bases are TGTGCTAGTGGTCCCGGAGAGTTGAACACTGAAGCTTTCTTT. It is translated as CASGPGELNTEAFF.

This clonotype appeared a few times. V and J are TRBV5-1 and TRBJ1-6; weak D call: TRBD1 (6 bases). Looked up from germline, CDR1 is SGHRS and CDR2 is YFSETQ. The CDR3 consists of 15 residues. The V and J ends lost 0 bases and 8 bases respectively, with 12 bases between them. The CDR3 region is CASSLGQDTHSPLHF. DNA for the CDR3: TGCGCCAGCAGCTTGGGACAGGATACTCATTCACCCCTCCACTTT.

This clonotype was observed at least ten times. The CDR3 DNA reads TGTGCCAGCAGCCAATCAGCGGGGACCTACGAGCAGTACTTC. Translation: CASSQSAGTYEQYF. The chain is built from TRBV3-1 and TRBJ2-7, with 7 bases that match TRBD2. This CDR3 has 14 residues. CDR1 is LGHDT, CDR2 YNNKEL, per germline (reference sequence). V was clipped by 2 bases and J by 2 bases; unmatched bases: 3.